This T cell receptor (beta chain) derives from a study of blood T cell repertoires in COVID-19. Produced via immunoSEQ multiplex PCR; TCRdb's table is partial and in-frame only. The table has fewer than 450,000 clones, around 90% seen once. The sequence came from a woman between 18 and 29 years old who had recovered from COVID-19. The source material was peripheral blood.

The CDR3 DNA sequence: TGTGCCAGCAGTCAACAGTCCCGAACTTGGATGACCAATCAGCCCCAGCATTTT. This codes for CASSQQSRTWMTNQPQHF. The chain is built from TRBV6-2 or TRBV6-3 and TRBJ1-5; D not certain. This CDR3 is built from 18 residues. Germline CDR1 is MNHEY and CDR2 is SVGEGT. Trimming shortened V by 5 bases and J by 3 bases, and 23 bases separated the two germline ends.